This T cell receptor beta chain was identified in a study of T cell repertoires in cytomegalovirus infection. Study in general: Public TCR beta signatures were indicative of both CMV infection and a matching HLA type.

This clonotype was picked up a small number of times. Its antigen is unknown. Findings and caveats of the study: The response measured ex vivo was dominated by TCR beta clonotypes (HLA-C-restricted and CMV-specific).

Via MiXCR, TCRdb re-called the reads, giving one row per CDR3 protein. The sample lists about 230,000 distinct CDR3 sequences, approximately 24% occurring once. The sample consisted of CD8+ T cells from PBMCs. This TCR was recovered from a human donor in good health (CMV status not recorded). Some clones in this sample may be carry-over from other donors' samples.

The DNA for the CDR3 is TGTGCCAGCACCGCGACAGGGGGTTTCTACGAGCAGTACTTC. This sequence encodes CASTATGGFYEQYF. The V gene is TRBV28, the J gene TRBJ2-7, with 9 positions matching TRBD1. The CDR3 has 14 residues. The germline V gene has CDR1 MDHEN and CDR2 SYDVKM. Unmatched junction bases numbered 7, after V lost 7 bases and J lost 3 bases.